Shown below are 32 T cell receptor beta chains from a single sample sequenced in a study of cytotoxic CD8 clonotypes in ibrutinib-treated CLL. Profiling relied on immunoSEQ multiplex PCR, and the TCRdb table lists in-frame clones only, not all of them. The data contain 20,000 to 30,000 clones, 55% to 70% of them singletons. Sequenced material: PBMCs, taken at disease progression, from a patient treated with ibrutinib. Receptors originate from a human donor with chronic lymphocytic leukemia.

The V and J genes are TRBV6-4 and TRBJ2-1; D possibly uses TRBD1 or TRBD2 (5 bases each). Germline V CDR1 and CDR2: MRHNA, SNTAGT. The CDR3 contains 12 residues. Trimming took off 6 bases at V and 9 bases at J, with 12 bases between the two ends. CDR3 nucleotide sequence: TGTGCCAGCAGCGGGGCGGGCGGTGAGCAGTTCTTC. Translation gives CASSGAGGEQFF.

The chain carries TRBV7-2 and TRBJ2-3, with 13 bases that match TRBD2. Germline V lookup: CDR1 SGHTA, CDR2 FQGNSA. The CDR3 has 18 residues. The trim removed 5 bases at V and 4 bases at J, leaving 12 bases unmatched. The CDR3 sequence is CASSAPDRLAGGPDTQYF. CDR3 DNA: TGTGCCAGCAGCGCCCCGGATCGACTAGCGGGGGGCCCAGATACGCAGTATTTT.

The CDR3 is CSASRLEGAFF. In DNA form, the CDR3 reads TGCAGTGCTTCCCGTCTGGAGGGAGCTTTCTTT. The chain employs TRBV20-1 and TRBJ1-1; no clear D. Germline V gene lookup returns CDR1 DFQATT and CDR2 SNEGSKA (reference sequence). The V end lost 5 bases, the J end lost 10 bases, and 14 bases lay between the germline ends. This CDR3 is 11 amino acids long.

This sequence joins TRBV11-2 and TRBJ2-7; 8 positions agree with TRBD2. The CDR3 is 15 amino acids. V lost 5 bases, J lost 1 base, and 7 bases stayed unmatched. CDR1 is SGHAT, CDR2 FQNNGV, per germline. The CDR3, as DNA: TGTGCCAGCAGCGCCCTAGCGGGCGGATCCTACGAGCAGTACTTC. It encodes CASSALAGGSYEQYF.

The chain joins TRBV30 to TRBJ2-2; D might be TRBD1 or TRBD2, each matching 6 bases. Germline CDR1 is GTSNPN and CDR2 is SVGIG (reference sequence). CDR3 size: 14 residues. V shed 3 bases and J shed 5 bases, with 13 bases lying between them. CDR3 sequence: CAWRLGGGTGELFF. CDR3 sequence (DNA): TGTGCCTGGAGACTAGGAGGGGGGACCGGGGAGCTGTTTTTT.

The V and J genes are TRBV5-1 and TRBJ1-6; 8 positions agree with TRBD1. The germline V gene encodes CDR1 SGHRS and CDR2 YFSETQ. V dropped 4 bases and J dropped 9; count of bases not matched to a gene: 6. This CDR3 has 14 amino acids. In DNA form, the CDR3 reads TGCGCCAGCAGCCCCGGACAGGGTGGTTCACCCCTCCACTTT. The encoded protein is CASSPGQGGSPLHF.

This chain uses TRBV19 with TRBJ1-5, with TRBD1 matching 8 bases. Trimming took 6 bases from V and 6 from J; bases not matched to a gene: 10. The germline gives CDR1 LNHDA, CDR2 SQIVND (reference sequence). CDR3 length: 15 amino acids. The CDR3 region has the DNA TGTGCCAGTAGGTTACAGGGGGGGACGAGTCAGCCCCAGCATTTT. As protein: CASRLQGGTSQPQHF.

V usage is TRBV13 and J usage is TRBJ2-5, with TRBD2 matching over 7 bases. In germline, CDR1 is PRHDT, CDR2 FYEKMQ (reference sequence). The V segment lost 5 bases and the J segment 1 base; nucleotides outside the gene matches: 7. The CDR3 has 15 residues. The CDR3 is CASSPSGDLQETQYF. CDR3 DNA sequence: TGTGCCAGCAGCCCGAGCGGGGATCTCCAAGAGACCCAGTACTTC.

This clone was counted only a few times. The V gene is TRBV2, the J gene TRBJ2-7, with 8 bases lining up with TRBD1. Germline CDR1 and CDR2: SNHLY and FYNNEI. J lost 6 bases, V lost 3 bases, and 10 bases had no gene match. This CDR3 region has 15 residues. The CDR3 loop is CASSERRQGHTEQYF. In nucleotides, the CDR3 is TGTGCCAGCAGTGAGCGTAGACAGGGGCACACCGAGCAGTACTTC.

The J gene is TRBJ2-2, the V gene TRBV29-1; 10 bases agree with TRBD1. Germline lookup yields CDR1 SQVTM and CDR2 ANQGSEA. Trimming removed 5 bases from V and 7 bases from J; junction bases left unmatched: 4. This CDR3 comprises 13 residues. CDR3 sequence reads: CSVRQGAGGELFF. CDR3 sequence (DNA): TGCAGCGTTCGACAGGGGGCGGGCGGGGAGCTGTTTTTT.

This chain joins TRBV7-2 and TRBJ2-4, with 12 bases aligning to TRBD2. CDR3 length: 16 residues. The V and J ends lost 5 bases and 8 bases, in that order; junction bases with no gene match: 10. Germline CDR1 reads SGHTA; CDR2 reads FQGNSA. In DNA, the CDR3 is TGTGCCAGCAGCCCCCTCCGGCTAGCGGGGGGGCACATTCAGTACTTC. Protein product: CASSPLRLAGGHIQYF.

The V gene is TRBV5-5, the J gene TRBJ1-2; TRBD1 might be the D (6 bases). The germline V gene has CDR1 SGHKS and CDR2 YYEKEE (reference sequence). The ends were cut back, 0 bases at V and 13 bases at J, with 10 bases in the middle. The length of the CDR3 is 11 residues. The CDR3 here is CASSLVQGITF. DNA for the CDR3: TGTGCCAGCAGCTTGGTACAGGGAATCACCTTC.

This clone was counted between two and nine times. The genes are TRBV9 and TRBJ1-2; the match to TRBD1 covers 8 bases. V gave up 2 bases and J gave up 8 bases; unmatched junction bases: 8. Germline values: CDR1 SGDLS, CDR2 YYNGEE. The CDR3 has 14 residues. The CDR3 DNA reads TGTGCCAGCAGCGTTGCTTGGACAGGGAGCGGCTACACCTTC. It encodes CASSVAWTGSGYTF.

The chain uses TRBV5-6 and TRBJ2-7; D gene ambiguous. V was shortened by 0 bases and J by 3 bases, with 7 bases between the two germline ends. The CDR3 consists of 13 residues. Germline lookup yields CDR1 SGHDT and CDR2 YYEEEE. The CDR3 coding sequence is TGTGCCAGCAGCTTGGTGGCAGGCTACGAGCAGTACTTC. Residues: CASSLVAGYEQYF.

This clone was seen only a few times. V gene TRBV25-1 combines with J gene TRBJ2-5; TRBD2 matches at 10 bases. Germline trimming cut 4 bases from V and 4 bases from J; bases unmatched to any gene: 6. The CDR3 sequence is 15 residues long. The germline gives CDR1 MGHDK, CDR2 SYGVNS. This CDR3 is CASSAGTSVRETQYF. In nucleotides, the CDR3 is TGTGCCAGCAGTGCAGGGACTAGCGTTCGAGAGACCCAGTACTTC.

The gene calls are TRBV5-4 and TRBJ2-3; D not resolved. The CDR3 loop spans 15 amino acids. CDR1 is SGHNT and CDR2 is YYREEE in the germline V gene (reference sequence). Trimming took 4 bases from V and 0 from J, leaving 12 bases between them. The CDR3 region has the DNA TGTGCCAGCAGCGCACACACACCTAGCACAGATACGCAGTATTTT. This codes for CASSAHTPSTDTQYF. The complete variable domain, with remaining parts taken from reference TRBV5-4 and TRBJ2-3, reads ETGVTQSPTHLIKTRGQQVTLRCSSQSGHNTVSWYQQALGQGPQFIFQYYREEENGRGNFPPRFSGLQFPNYSSELNVNALELDDSALYLCASSAHTPSTDTQYFGPGTRLTVL.

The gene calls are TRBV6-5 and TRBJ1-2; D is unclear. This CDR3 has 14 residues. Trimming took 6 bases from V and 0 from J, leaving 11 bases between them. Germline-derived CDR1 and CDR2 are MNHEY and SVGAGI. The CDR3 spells CASSQTLANYGYTF. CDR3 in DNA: TGTGCCAGCAGCCAGACGCTAGCTAACTATGGCTACACCTTC.

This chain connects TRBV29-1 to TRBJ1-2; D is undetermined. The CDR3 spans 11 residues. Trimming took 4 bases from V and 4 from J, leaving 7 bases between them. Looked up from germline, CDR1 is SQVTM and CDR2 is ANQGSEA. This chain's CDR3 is CSVVDGYGYTF. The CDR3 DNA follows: TGCAGCGTTGTCGACGGCTATGGCTACACCTTC.

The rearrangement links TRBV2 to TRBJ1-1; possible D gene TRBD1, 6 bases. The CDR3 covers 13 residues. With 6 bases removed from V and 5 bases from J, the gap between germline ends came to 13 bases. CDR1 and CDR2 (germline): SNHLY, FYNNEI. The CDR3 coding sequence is TGTGCCAGCAGCCCCGGCAGGGGAACTGAAGCTTTCTTT. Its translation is CASSPGRGTEAFF.

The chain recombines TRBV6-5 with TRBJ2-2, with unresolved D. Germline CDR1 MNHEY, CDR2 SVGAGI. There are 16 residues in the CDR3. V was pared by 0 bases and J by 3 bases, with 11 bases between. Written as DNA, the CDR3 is TGTGCCAGCAGTTACTCGTTCGGTATAGACACCGGGGAGCTGTTTTTT. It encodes CASSYSFGIDTGELFF.

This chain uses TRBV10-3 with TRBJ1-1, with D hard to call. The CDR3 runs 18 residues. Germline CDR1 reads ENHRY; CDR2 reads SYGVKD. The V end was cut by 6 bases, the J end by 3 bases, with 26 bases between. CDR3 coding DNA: TGTGCCATCAGATCCAACCTGATGCTTAGCTTGGGAGACACTGAAGCTTTCTTT. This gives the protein CAIRSNLMLSLGDTEAFF.

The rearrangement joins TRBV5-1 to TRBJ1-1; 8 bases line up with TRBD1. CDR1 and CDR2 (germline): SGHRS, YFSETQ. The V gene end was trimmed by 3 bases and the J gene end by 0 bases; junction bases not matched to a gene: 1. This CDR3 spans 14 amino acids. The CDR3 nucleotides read TGCGCCAGCAGCTGGGACAGGTTGAACACTGAAGCTTTCTTT. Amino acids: CASSWDRLNTEAFF. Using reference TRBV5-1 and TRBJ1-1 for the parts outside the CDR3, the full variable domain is KAGVTQTPRYLIKTRGQQVTLSCSPISGHRSVSWYQQTPGQGLQFLFEYFSETQRNKGNFPGRFSGRQFSNSRSEMNVSTLELGDSALYLCASSWDRLNTEAFFGQGTRLTVV.

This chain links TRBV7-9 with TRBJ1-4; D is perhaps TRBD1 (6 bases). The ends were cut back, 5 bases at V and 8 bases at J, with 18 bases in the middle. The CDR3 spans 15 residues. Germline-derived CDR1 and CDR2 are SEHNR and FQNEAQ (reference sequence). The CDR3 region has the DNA TGTGCCAGCAGCGCGGACGGGACACCGGGGGAAAAACTGTTTTTT. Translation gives CASSADGTPGEKLFF.

CDR3 loop: CASSLQGGSYEQYF. In DNA form, the CDR3 reads TGCGCCAGCAGCCTCCAAGGCGGCTCCTACGAGCAGTACTTC. This rearrangement joins TRBV4-1 to TRBJ2-7, with D unresolved. CDR3 length equals 14 residues. Germline CDR1 reads MGHRA; CDR2 reads YSYEKL. Trimming shortened V by 4 bases and J by 0 bases, and 10 bases separated the two germline ends.

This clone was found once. CDR3 in amino acids: CASSDGNYGYTF. The CDR3 DNA follows: TGCGCCAGCAGTGACGGAAACTATGGCTACACCTTC. This chain connects TRBV10-2 to TRBJ1-2; the D is unclear. The CDR3 has 12 amino acids. Germline CDR1 is WSHSY and CDR2 is SAAADI. V lost 3 bases and J 2 bases, leaving 4 bases between the germline ends.

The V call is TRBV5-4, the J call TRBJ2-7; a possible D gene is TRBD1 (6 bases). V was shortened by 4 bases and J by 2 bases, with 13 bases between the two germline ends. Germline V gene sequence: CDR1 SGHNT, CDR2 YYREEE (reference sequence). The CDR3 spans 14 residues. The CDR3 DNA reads TGTGCCAGCAGCACCACGGACAGACCCTACGAGCAGTACTTC. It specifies CASSTTDRPYEQYF.

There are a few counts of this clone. CDR3 amino acids: CSVERAGGEQFF. The CDR3 bases are TGCAGCGTTGAAAGGGCGGGAGGTGAGCAGTTCTTC. The chain combines TRBV29-1 with TRBJ2-1; TRBD2 aligns across 8 bases. The trim removed 2 bases at V and 9 bases at J, leaving 3 bases unmatched. CDR1 is SQVTM, CDR2 ANQGSEA, per germline. There are 12 residues in the CDR3.

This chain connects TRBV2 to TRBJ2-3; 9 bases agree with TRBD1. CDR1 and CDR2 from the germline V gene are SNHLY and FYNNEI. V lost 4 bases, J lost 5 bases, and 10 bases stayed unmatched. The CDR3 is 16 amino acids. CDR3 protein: CASSATGTGWEDTQYF. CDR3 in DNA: TGTGCCAGCAGTGCGACCGGGACAGGGTGGGAAGATACGCAGTATTTT.

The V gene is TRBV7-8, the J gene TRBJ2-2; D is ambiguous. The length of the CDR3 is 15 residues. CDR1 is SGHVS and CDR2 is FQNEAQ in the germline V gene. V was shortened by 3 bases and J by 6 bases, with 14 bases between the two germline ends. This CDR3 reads CASSFGLGESGELFF. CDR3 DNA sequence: TGTGCCAGCAGCTTCGGGTTAGGTGAATCCGGGGAGCTGTTTTTT.

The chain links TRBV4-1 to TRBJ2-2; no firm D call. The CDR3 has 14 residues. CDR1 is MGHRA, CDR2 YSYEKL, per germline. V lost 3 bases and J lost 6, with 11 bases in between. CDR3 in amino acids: CASSQGPVAGELFF. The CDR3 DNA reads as TGCGCCAGCAGCCAGGGCCCGGTGGCCGGGGAGCTGTTTTTT.

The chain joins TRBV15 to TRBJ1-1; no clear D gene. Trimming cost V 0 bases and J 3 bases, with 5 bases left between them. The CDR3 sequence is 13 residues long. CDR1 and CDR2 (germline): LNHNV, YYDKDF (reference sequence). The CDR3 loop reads CATSRDGDTEAFF. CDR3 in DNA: TGTGCCACCAGCAGAGATGGAGACACTGAAGCTTTCTTT.

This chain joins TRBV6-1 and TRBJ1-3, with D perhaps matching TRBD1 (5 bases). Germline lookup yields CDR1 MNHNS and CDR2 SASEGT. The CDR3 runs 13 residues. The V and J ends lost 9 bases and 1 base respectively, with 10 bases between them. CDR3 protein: CASTGLSGNTIYF. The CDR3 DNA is TGTGCCAGTACAGGATTATCTGGAAACACCATATATTTT.